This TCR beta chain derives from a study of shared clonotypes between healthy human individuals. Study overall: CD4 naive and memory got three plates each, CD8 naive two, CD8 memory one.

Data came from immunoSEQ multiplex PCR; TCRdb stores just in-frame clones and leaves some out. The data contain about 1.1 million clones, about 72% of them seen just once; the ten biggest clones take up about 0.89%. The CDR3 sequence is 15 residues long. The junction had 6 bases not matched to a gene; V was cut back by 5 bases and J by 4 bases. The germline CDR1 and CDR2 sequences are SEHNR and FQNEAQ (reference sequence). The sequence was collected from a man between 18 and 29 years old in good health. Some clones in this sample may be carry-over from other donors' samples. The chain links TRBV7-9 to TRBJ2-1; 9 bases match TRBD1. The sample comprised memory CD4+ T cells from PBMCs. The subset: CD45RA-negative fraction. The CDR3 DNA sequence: TGTGCCAGCAGCCCGAGAGGACAGGGGTACAATGAGCAGTTCTTC. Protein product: CASSPRGQGYNEQFF.